The clone carrying this TCR beta chain was recorded once. This record belongs to a study of technical replicates of blood from a few donors. Using immunoSEQ multiplex PCR, the repertoire was profiled, and TCRdb retains in-frame clones only, with some absent. The sample holds 95,000 or so clones, roughly 96% seen once. V gave up 2 bases and J gave up 0 bases; unmatched junction bases: 2. Germline CDR1 is SGHTA and CDR2 is FQGTGA. The CDR3 is 16 amino acids. The receptor comes from a human donor in good health. The chain joins TRBV7-3 to TRBJ2-2, with TRBD1 matching 8 bases. Sequencing used T cells isolated from PBMCs. CDR3 DNA: TGTGCCAGCAGCTTAGCAGGGGGCTCGAACACCGGGGAGCTGTTTTTT. It translates to CASSLAGGSNTGELFF.